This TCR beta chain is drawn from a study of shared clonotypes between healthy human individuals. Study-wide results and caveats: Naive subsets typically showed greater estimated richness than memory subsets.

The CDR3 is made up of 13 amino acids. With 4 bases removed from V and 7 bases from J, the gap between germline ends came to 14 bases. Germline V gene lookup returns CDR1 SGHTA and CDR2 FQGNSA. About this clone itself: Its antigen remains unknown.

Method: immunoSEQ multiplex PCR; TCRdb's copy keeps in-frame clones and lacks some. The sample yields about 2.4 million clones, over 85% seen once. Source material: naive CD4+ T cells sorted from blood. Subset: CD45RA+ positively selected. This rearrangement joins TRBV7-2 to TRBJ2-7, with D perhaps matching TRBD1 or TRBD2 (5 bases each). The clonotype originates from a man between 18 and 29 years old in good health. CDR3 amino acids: CASSSMARGEQYF. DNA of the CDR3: TGTGCCAGCAGCTCCATGGCGAGGGGTGAGCAGTACTTC.